This T cell receptor beta chain was profiled in a study of blood T cell repertoires in COVID-19. Background on the study: The origin of the acute and convalescent COVID-19 samples was the United States, Italy and Spain.

Trimming took 8 bases from V and 1 from J, leaving 19 bases between them. Germline CDR1 is SGHAT and CDR2 is FQDESV (reference sequence). This CDR3 is 16 amino acids long. Source study methods: Amplifying reference gene primers gave estimates of nucleated cell counts. Assay: immunoSEQ multiplex PCR; the TCRdb copy retains only in-frame clones and omits some. V, J and clone size are those of that table, while D and trimming were read from the DNA. The data contain about 34,000 clones, roughly four fifths of them singletons. The receptor was isolated from a human donor in a cohort sampled during active COVID-19. The chain carries TRBV11-1 and TRBJ2-3; D unresolved. The sample comprised peripheral blood. The CDR3 reads CASDPGRWARTDTQYF. The CDR3 nucleotides read TGTGCCAGCGACCCTGGTAGGTGGGCACGCACAGATACGCAGTATTTT.